A single sample is the source of the 28 T cell receptor beta chains below, sequenced in a study of T cell changes during pregnancy in multiple sclerosis. TCRdb keeps only in-frame clones here, not all; method: immunoSEQ multiplex PCR. The repertoire holds around 56,000 clones, with roughly nine tenths as singletons. The sequencing here drew on CD4+ T cells from peripheral blood mononuclear cells, taken in the third trimester of pregnancy. These receptors all come from a female donor with multiple sclerosis, enrolled in a pregnancy study.

The gene calls are TRBV19 and TRBJ2-7; 8 positions agree with TRBD2. The CDR3 has 15 residues. CDR1 LNHDA and CDR2 SQIVND come from the germline V gene (reference sequence). V dropped 3 bases and J dropped 7; count of bases not matched to a gene: 11. This chain's CDR3 is CASSIVTLRGREQYF. The CDR3, as DNA: TGTGCCAGTAGTATTGTTACCCTTCGCGGGAGGGAGCAGTACTTC.

The rearrangement uses TRBV30 and TRBJ2-2; maybe TRBD1 (5 bases). From germline, CDR1 is GTSNPN and CDR2 SVGIG (reference sequence). V lost 3 bases and J lost 1, with 6 bases in between. There are 13 residues in the CDR3. The CDR3 coding sequence is TGTGCCTGGAGAGGACAGAACACCGGGGAGCTGTTTTTT. Its protein product is CAWRGQNTGELFF.

The gene calls are TRBV7-2 and TRBJ1-2, with 11 bases lining up with TRBD1. V was pared by 2 bases and J by 4 bases, with 6 bases of the junction left unmatched. The CDR3 is 16 residues long. Germline V gene lookup returns CDR1 SGHTA and CDR2 FQGNSA. CDR3 loop: CASSLWPGQGGYGYTF. The CDR3 nucleotides are TGTGCCAGCAGCTTATGGCCGGGACAGGGGGGCTATGGCTACACCTTC.

The rearrangement joins TRBV9 to TRBJ2-7; a weak D match, TRBD1 (5 bases). V was shortened by 2 bases and J by 0 bases, with 24 bases between the two germline ends. The germline CDR1 and CDR2 sequences are SGDLS and YYNGEE. This CDR3 comprises 19 residues. The CDR3 DNA reads TGTGCCAGCAGCGTTATATTCCACTTGACAGACCTATCCTCCTACGAGCAGTACTTC. It codes for CASSVIFHLTDLSSYEQYF. Using reference TRBV9 and TRBJ2-7 for the parts outside the CDR3, the full variable domain is DSGVTQTPKHLITATGQRVTLRCSPRSGDLSVYWYQQSLDQGLQFLIQYYNGEERAKGNILERFSAQQFPDLHSELNLSSLELGDSALYFCASSVIFHLTDLSSYEQYFGPGTRLTVT.

This chain uses TRBV4-1 with TRBJ2-7, with TRBD2 matching over 7 bases. Looked up from germline, CDR1 is MGHRA and CDR2 is YSYEKL. Germline trimming cut 0 bases from V and 3 bases from J; bases unmatched to any gene: 14. This CDR3 contains 18 residues. The CDR3 is CASSQEARSGASFYEQYF. In DNA form, the CDR3 reads TGCGCCAGCAGCCAAGAGGCGAGGAGCGGGGCCTCTTTCTACGAGCAGTACTTC.

This clone was counted between two and nine times. The rearrangement links TRBV5-1 to TRBJ2-5; 9 bases are shared with TRBD1. The length of the CDR3 is 14 residues. The V segment lost 7 bases and the J segment 4 bases; nucleotides outside the gene matches: 8. The germline V gene has CDR1 SGHRS and CDR2 YFSETQ. The CDR3 nucleotides are TGCGCCAGCGCCGACCCGGGACAGGGAGAGACCCAGTACTTC. Amino acid sequence: CASADPGQGETQYF. The whole variable domain, remainder taken from reference TRBV5-1 and TRBJ2-5, is KAGVTQTPRYLIKTRGQQVTLSCSPISGHRSVSWYQQTPGQGLQFLFEYFSETQRNKGNFPGRFSGRQFSNSRSEMNVSTLELGDSALYLCASADPGQGETQYFGPGTRLLVL.

The rearrangement links TRBV9 to TRBJ2-2; 12 positions agree with TRBD1. Germline loops: CDR1 SGDLS, CDR2 YYNGEE. CDR3 size: 15 residues. V dropped 4 bases and J dropped 7; count of bases not matched to a gene: 5. The CDR3 region is CASSRDRGRLGELFF. In DNA, the CDR3 is TGTGCCAGCAGCCGGGACAGGGGGCGCCTCGGGGAGCTGTTTTTT. The complete variable domain, with remaining parts taken from reference TRBV9 and TRBJ2-2, reads DSGVTQTPKHLITATGQRVTLRCSPRSGDLSVYWYQQSLDQGLQFLIQYYNGEERAKGNILERFSAQQFPDLHSELNLSSLELGDSALYFCASSRDRGRLGELFFGEGSRLTVL.

This clone was found a few times. At one of its ends the junction is not consistent with the germline gene, which may arise from a read error. The V call is TRBV6-1, the J call TRBJ1-1, with TRBD1 as a possible D gene (5 bases). Germline values: CDR1 MNHNS, CDR2 SASEGT. CDR3 length: 11 amino acids. CDR3 loop: CASSSFFDSGF. Written as DNA, the CDR3 is TGTGCCAGCAGTTCGTTTTTTGACAGTGGTTTT.

This sequence joins TRBV14 and TRBJ2-7, with TRBD1 identical over 7 bases. Germline V gene lookup returns CDR1 SGHDN and CDR2 FVKESK. The CDR3 has 13 amino acids. V gave up 1 base and J gave up 9 bases; unmatched junction bases: 6. CDR3 sequence: CASSQGGTATQYF. CDR3 coding DNA: TGTGCCAGCAGCCAAGGTGGGACAGCCACGCAGTACTTC.

The J gene is TRBJ2-4, the V gene TRBV20-1, with D uncertain. CDR3 length: 11 amino acids. With 2 bases removed from V and 13 bases from J, the gap between germline ends came to 12 bases. Germline V gene data show CDR1 as DFQATT and CDR2 as SNEGSKA (reference sequence). DNA for the CDR3: TGCAGTGCTAGAAATTGGGCGAACCAGTACTTC. It yields the protein CSARNWANQYF.

J is TRBJ1-4 and V is TRBV9, with 10 bases that match TRBD1. CDR1 is SGDLS, CDR2 YYNGEE, per germline. The CDR3 extends over 14 amino acids. V was pared by 3 bases and J by 6 bases, with 2 bases of the junction left unmatched. The CDR3 region is CASSATGGDEKLFF. The CDR3 bases are TGTGCCAGCAGCGCGACAGGGGGCGATGAAAAACTGTTTTTT.

V usage is TRBV6-1 and J usage is TRBJ1-1, with D possibly being TRBD1 (6 bases). This CDR3 has 14 residues. Trimming cost V 3 bases and J 5 bases, with 13 bases left between them. Germline lookup yields CDR1 MNHNS and CDR2 SASEGT. The CDR3 region is CASSDHREGTEAFF. The DNA of the CDR3 is TGTGCCAGCAGTGACCACAGGGAGGGGACTGAAGCTTTCTTT.

V is TRBV27 and J is TRBJ1-6; TRBD1 matches 7 bases. The ends lost 5 bases at V and 7 bases at J; junction bases unmatched: 2. There are 13 residues in the CDR3. The germline V gene has CDR1 MNHEY and CDR2 SMNVEV (reference sequence). The CDR3 loop reads CASSMDRNSPLHF. CDR3 DNA: TGTGCCAGCAGTATGGACAGGAATTCACCCCTCCACTTT.

The rearrangement uses TRBV5-1 and TRBJ2-5; D is perhaps TRBD1 (6 bases). There are 14 residues in the CDR3. Germline-derived CDR1 and CDR2 are SGHRS and YFSETQ. Trimming removed 4 bases at V and 5 bases at J, with 15 bases between. Written as DNA, the CDR3 is TGCGCCAGCAGCCCGCAGGGGAGCCAGGAGACCCAGTACTTC. Protein product: CASSPQGSQETQYF.

The rearrangement uses TRBV6-6 and TRBJ1-1; 7 bases are shared with TRBD1. The CDR3 is made up of 14 amino acids. With V trimmed by 2 bases and J by 7 bases, 7 bases remained unmatched. CDR1 and CDR2 (germline): MNHNY, SVGAGI (reference sequence). In nucleotides, the CDR3 is TGTGCCAGCAGTTACGAGAACAGGGGCAATGAAGCTTTCTTT. Translated, it gives CASSYENRGNEAFF.

The chain couples TRBV9 to TRBJ1-2; 8 bases line up with TRBD1. The CDR3 length is 15 residues. Per the germline V gene, CDR1 is SGDLS and CDR2 is YYNGEE. Trimming took 0 bases from V and 4 from J; bases not matched to a gene: 5. The CDR3: CASSVATGGSYGYTF. The CDR3 coding sequence is TGTGCCAGCAGCGTAGCTACAGGGGGTTCCTATGGCTACACCTTC. The full variable domain, completed using reference TRBV9 and TRBJ1-2, is DSGVTQTPKHLITATGQRVTLRCSPRSGDLSVYWYQQSLDQGLQFLIQYYNGEERAKGNILERFSAQQFPDLHSELNLSSLELGDSALYFCASSVATGGSYGYTFGSGTRLTVV.

This clone has just one count. The CDR3 is CASSPRDRPGVDTF. The CDR3 nucleotides read TGTGCCAGCAGCCCCCGGGACAGGCCGGGAGTCGACACCTTC. The chain has TRBV5-6 and TRBJ1-2, with 8 bases fitting TRBD1. The CDR3 totals 14 residues. J lost 12 bases, V lost 4 bases, and 14 bases had no gene match. Germline values: CDR1 SGHDT, CDR2 YYEEEE.

This chain joins TRBV19 and TRBJ1-1, with 10 bases identical to TRBD1. The CDR3 runs to 14 residues. Germline CDR1 reads LNHDA; CDR2 reads SQIVND (reference sequence). V was pared by 6 bases and J by 0 bases, with 1 base of the junction left unmatched. In DNA, the CDR3 is TGTGCCAGTAGGGGACAGGGGATGAACACTGAAGCTTTCTTT. Translated: CASRGQGMNTEAFF. Full variable domain (remainder filled in from reference TRBV19 and TRBJ1-1): DGGITQSPKYLFRKEGQNVTLSCEQNLNHDAMYWYRQDPGQGLRLIYYSQIVNDFQKGDIAEGYSVSREKKESFPLTVTSAQKNPTAFYLCASRGQGMNTEAFFGQGTRLTVV.

The chain uses TRBV18 and TRBJ1-5; D unresolved. The V gene lost 5 bases and the J gene lost 5 bases, with 10 bases spanning the gap. In germline, CDR1 is KGHSH, CDR2 LQKENI. This CDR3 has 13 residues. CDR3 protein: CASSRDGDQPQHF. The CDR3 DNA follows: TGTGCCAGCTCAAGAGACGGGGATCAGCCCCAGCATTTT.

The rearrangement links TRBV2 to TRBJ2-2; 9 nucleotides align to TRBD1. Looked up from germline, CDR1 is SNHLY and CDR2 is FYNNEI. The length of the CDR3 is 16 residues. V gave up 6 bases and J gave up 6 bases; unmatched junction bases: 11. DNA for the CDR3: TGTGCCAGCAGGGGAGGGGACAGGGCGGATCCCGGGGAGCTGTTTTTT. Encoded protein: CASRGGDRADPGELFF.

The chain carries TRBV5-1 and TRBJ2-7, with 9 bases matching TRBD2. CDR3 size: 15 residues. Trimming cost V 6 bases and J 7 bases; bases outside gene matches: 14. Germline CDR1 SGHRS, CDR2 YFSETQ. Here the CDR3 reads CASTPSLAGAGEQYF. CDR3 nucleotide sequence: TGCGCCAGCACCCCCTCTTTAGCGGGAGCGGGGGAGCAGTACTTC.

This chain joins TRBV19 and TRBJ1-1, with D maybe TRBD1 (6 bases). V was cut by 1 base and J by 0 bases, with 12 bases left in between. The CDR3 runs to 16 residues. Germline-derived CDR1 and CDR2 are LNHDA and SQIVND (reference sequence). CDR3 loop: CASSIGGGRLNTEAFF. For the CDR3, the DNA is TGTGCCAGTAGTATAGGCGGGGGCAGGTTGAACACTGAAGCTTTCTTT.

The rearrangement uses TRBV20-1 and TRBJ2-1; the match to TRBD2 covers 12 bases. Looked up from germline, CDR1 is DFQATT and CDR2 is SNEGSKA (reference sequence). The CDR3 is 11 amino acids. CDR3: CIGTSGNEQFF. CDR3 bases: TGCATTGGGACTAGCGGGAATGAGCAGTTCTTC.

The chain has TRBV7-2 and TRBJ2-7; 13 bases align to TRBD2. Per germline, CDR1 SGHTA and CDR2 FQGNSA. The CDR3 consists of 18 residues. After removal of 5 bases from V and 5 bases from J, the junction contained 15 bases not matched to a gene. DNA for the CDR3: TGTGCCAGCAGCCCTAAACTAGCGGGAGGGCCGTATGCTAACGAGCAGTACTTC. This sequence encodes CASSPKLAGGPYANEQYF.

The gene calls are TRBV6-1 and TRBJ1-4; 8 nucleotides align to TRBD1. CDR3 size: 15 residues. CDR1 is MNHNS and CDR2 is SASEGT in the germline V gene. The V gene end was trimmed by 7 bases and the J gene end by 0 bases; junction bases not matched to a gene: 4. The CDR3 DNA follows: TGTGCCAGCAATGGACAGGGATCAACTAATGAAAAACTGTTTTTT. It specifies CASNGQGSTNEKLFF.

V gene TRBV7-3 combines with J gene TRBJ2-2; 10 nucleotides agree with TRBD1. CDR3 length: 16 amino acids. V gave up 3 bases and J gave up 4 bases; unmatched junction bases: 5. Germline V gene sequence: CDR1 SGHTA, CDR2 FQGTGA. The CDR3 DNA is TGTGCCAGCAGCTTCAGACAGGGGGCTCGCACCGGGGAGCTGTTTTTT. It encodes CASSFRQGARTGELFF. Looking up the rest from reference TRBV7-3 and TRBJ2-2 gives the full variable domain: GAGVSQTPSNKVTEKGKYVELRCDPISGHTALYWYRQSLGQGPEFLIYFQGTGAADDSGLPNDRFFAVRPEGSVSTLKIQRTERGDSAVYLCASSFRQGARTGELFFGEGSRLTVL.

J is TRBJ2-3 and V is TRBV10-2, with TRBD2 identical over 8 bases. The germline CDR1 and CDR2 sequences are WSHSY and SAAADI. This CDR3 has 15 amino acids. After removal of 7 bases from V and 0 bases from J, the junction contained 6 bases not matched to a gene. In DNA, the CDR3 is TGCGCCAGCACTCGGGGGGGCCCTAGCACAGATACGCAGTATTTT. This sequence encodes CASTRGGPSTDTQYF.

The J gene is TRBJ2-7, the V gene TRBV6-5; the match to TRBD2 covers 10 bases. V gave up 0 bases and J gave up 3 bases; unmatched junction bases: 2. Germline lookup yields CDR1 MNHEY and CDR2 SVGAGI. The length of the CDR3 is 15 residues. CDR3 residues: CASSYSASGSYEQYF. CDR3 bases: TGTGCCAGCAGTTACTCGGCTAGCGGGAGCTACGAGCAGTACTTC.